This TCR beta chain comes out of a study of T cell repertoires in cytomegalovirus infection. Overall study: Both recently identified HLA-C-restricted and well-studied HLA-B-restricted CMV epitopes were used in the study. It was the public TCR beta signatures that indicated both CMV infection and matching HLA type.

Comments on this clonotype: What it binds is not known.

The study's findings and limits: Using cumulative public TCR beta family frequency, the authors identified those who carried CMV together with the relevant HLA.

MiXCR, run by TCRdb on the reads, gives a single entry per CDR3 protein. The sample holds roughly 120,000 distinct CDR3 sequences; about 30% are singletons and the top ten take less than 45%. Sequencing was performed on CD8+ T cells from cultured PBMCs, taken from culture after CMV antigen stimulation. The source of this sequence is a human donor in good health (CMV status not recorded). Some clones in this sample may be carry-over from other donors' samples.

The CDR3 bases are TGTGCCAGTAGTATCTTCGAGACCCAGTACTTC. Its translation is CASSIFETQYF. The chain links TRBV19 to TRBJ2-5, with D uncertain. Germline V gives CDR1 LNHDA, CDR2 SQIVND (reference sequence). CDR3 size: 11 residues. Trimming stripped 3 bases from V and 5 bases from J, with 4 bases between. The full variable domain, completed using reference TRBV19 and TRBJ2-5, is DGGITQSPKYLFRKEGQNVTLSCEQNLNHDAMYWYRQDPGQGLRLIYYSQIVNDFQKGDIAEGYSVSREKKESFPLTVTSAQKNPTAFYLCASSIFETQYFGPGTRLLVL.